These 32 T cell receptor beta chains originate from one sample sequenced in a study of resident and recirculating memory T cells in vitiligo. Generated by immunoSEQ multiplex PCR, the TCRdb table keeps only in-frame clones and is missing some. The data show around 78,000 clones, with around 90% seen just once and about 4.8% held by the top ten. Sequencing input: blood. All receptors come from a male donor with vitiligo.

V gene TRBV28 combines with J gene TRBJ2-5; 7 nucleotides match TRBD2. The CDR3 has 15 amino acids. Trimming removed 6 bases from V and 2 bases from J; junction bases left unmatched: 9. Per the germline V gene, CDR1 is MDHEN and CDR2 is SYDVKM. CDR3 DNA sequence: TGTGCCAGCAGCCGGGGAGGGGCCGTTCAAGAGACCCAGTACTTC. This sequence encodes CASSRGGAVQETQYF. Supplemented by reference TRBV28 and TRBJ2-5, the full variable domain reads DVKVTQSSRYLVKRTGEKVFLECVQDMDHENMFWYRQDPGLGLRLIYFSYDVKMKEKGDIPEGYSVSREKKERFSLILESASTNQTSMYLCASSRGGAVQETQYFGPGTRLLVL.

DNA of the CDR3: TGTGCCAGCAGGCTGGACAGCTCCTACAATGAGCAGTTCTTC. Amino acids: CASRLDSSYNEQFF. This rearrangement joins TRBV28 to TRBJ2-1, with a weak D call TRBD1 (6 bases). Germline V lookup: CDR1 MDHEN, CDR2 SYDVKM. The CDR3 is made up of 14 amino acids. V was shortened by 6 bases and J by 0 bases, with 9 bases between the two germline ends.

The rearrangement joins TRBV18 to TRBJ1-3; TRBD1 agrees at 8 bases. Germline-derived CDR1 and CDR2 are KGHSH and LQKENI. This CDR3 spans 15 amino acids. Losses at the gene ends were 3 bases for V and 3 bases for J; bases not matched to a gene: 4. The DNA for the CDR3 is TGTGCCAGCTCACCGACCGACAGGGGTGGAAACACCATATATTTT. It is translated as CASSPTDRGGNTIYF.

The V gene is TRBV5-1, the J gene TRBJ1-1; D might be TRBD1 (6 bases). Germline V gene sequence: CDR1 SGHRS, CDR2 YFSETQ. The CDR3 totals 14 residues. V was shortened by 3 bases and J by 5 bases, with 14 bases between the two germline ends. The CDR3 is CASSSRGGDTEAFF. DNA for the CDR3: TGCGCCAGCAGCTCAAGGGGGGGTGATACTGAAGCTTTCTTT.

J is TRBJ1-1 and V is TRBV9, with D unclear. V lost 0 bases, J lost 0 bases, and 6 bases lay in between. The germline gives CDR1 SGDLS, CDR2 YYNGEE. The CDR3 is made up of 14 amino acids. The CDR3 here is CASSVGGVNTEAFF. As DNA, the CDR3 is TGTGCCAGCAGCGTAGGGGGAGTGAACACTGAAGCTTTCTTT.

V usage is TRBV6-1 and J usage is TRBJ2-3; 8 nucleotides align to TRBD2. Germline V gene data show CDR1 as MNHNS and CDR2 as SASEGT. CDR3 length equals 16 residues. V lost 4 bases and J lost 2; bases outside the gene matches: 8. The CDR3: CASSVTSAFFTDTQYF. In DNA, the CDR3 is TGTGCCAGCAGTGTGACTAGCGCTTTTTTCACAGATACGCAGTATTTT.

This chain connects TRBV29-1 to TRBJ1-2; D call uncertain. The germline gives CDR1 SQVTM, CDR2 ANQGSEA. V lost 0 bases and J lost 8, with 10 bases in between. The CDR3 runs to 12 residues. The CDR3 loop reads CSVEDLAPGYTF. The DNA of the CDR3 is TGCAGCGTTGAAGATCTGGCACCAGGCTACACCTTC.

The chain couples TRBV28 to TRBJ1-1; D gene unclear. V was clipped by 7 bases and J by 4 bases, with 16 bases between them. Germline V lookup: CDR1 MDHEN, CDR2 SYDVKM. The CDR3 has 14 amino acids. The chain's CDR3 is CASISTRRGTEAFF. In DNA, the CDR3 is TGTGCCAGCATTTCCACCCGACGCGGCACTGAAGCTTTCTTT.

The chain recombines TRBV6-6 with TRBJ2-7; tentative D call: TRBD1 (5 bases). CDR1 and CDR2 (germline): MNHNY, SVGAGI (reference sequence). The germline V and J ends were trimmed by 1 base and 4 bases, with 17 bases remaining between them. The CDR3 runs 16 residues. The CDR3 region has the DNA TGTGCCAGCAGTTACTTGAACCTCAGGGATAGGTACGAGCAGTACTTC. Its protein is CASSYLNLRDRYEQYF.

The chain carries TRBV6-1 and TRBJ2-7; a possible D gene is TRBD2 (7 bases). This CDR3 has 13 residues. V lost 6 bases and J lost 7, with 16 bases in between. In germline, CDR1 is MNHNS, CDR2 SASEGT. The CDR3 region has the DNA TGTGCCAGCAGGAGGGGCGGGGGCGTGGAGCAGTACTTC. Amino acid sequence: CASRRGGGVEQYF.

V and J are TRBV5-4 and TRBJ1-1, with 7 bases identical to TRBD1. CDR1 and CDR2 from the germline V gene are SGHNT and YYREEE (reference sequence). CDR3 length: 15 residues. Trimming removed 4 bases from V and 0 bases from J; junction bases left unmatched: 6. Here the CDR3 reads CASSTNRGLNTEAFF. The CDR3 coding sequence is TGTGCCAGCAGCACAAACAGGGGATTGAACACTGAAGCTTTCTTT.

J is TRBJ2-7 and V is TRBV2, with 7 bases aligning to TRBD1. The CDR3 loop spans 13 amino acids. CDR1 SNHLY and CDR2 FYNNEI come from the germline V gene. V lost 5 bases, J lost 5 bases, and 6 bases stayed unmatched. This CDR3 is CASSPLTGDEQYF. CDR3 coding DNA: TGTGCCAGCAGTCCACTCACAGGGGACGAGCAGTACTTC. Supplemented by reference TRBV2 and TRBJ2-7, the full variable domain reads EPEVTQTPSHQVTQMGQEVILRCVPISNHLYFYWYRQILGQKVEFLVSFYNNEISEKSEIFDDQFSVERPDGSNFTLKIRSTKLEDSAMYFCASSPLTGDEQYFGPGTRLTVT.

The chain joins TRBV28 to TRBJ1-3; 9 positions agree with TRBD1. V lost 5 bases, J lost 8 bases, and 4 bases stayed unmatched. CDR1 is MDHEN and CDR2 is SYDVKM in the germline V gene. The CDR3 sequence is 13 residues long. CDR3 nucleotides: TGTGCCAGCAGTACAGGGGGCGGGGACACCATATATTTT. Residues: CASSTGGGDTIYF.

The table lists this clone with a count of one. The DNA is left out, because the CDR3 cannot be placed on it with certainty; the CDR3 is given as TCRdb lists it. The chain employs TRBV28 and TRBJ2-7; no DNA check was done on the table's D call, TRBD2. The length of the CDR3 is 16 amino acids, counting both ends. The V gene's germline CDR1 is MDHEN and CDR2 SYDVKM. The CDR3 region is CASSLGTGVIPYEQYF.

This chain uses TRBV28 with TRBJ2-7; a weak D match, TRBD1 (6 bases). Germline V CDR1 and CDR2: MDHEN, SYDVKM. CDR3 length: 13 residues. V lost 2 bases, J lost 4 bases, and 9 bases lay in between. The CDR3 sequence: CASSLGQLYEQYF. The DNA of the CDR3 is TGTGCCAGCAGTTTAGGACAGCTATACGAGCAGTACTTC.

The chain carries TRBV11-3 and TRBJ2-7; 7 bases match TRBD2. From germline, CDR1 is SGHNT and CDR2 YENEEA. V lost 7 bases to trimming and J lost 7 bases; unmatched junction nucleotides: 10. The CDR3 is made up of 13 amino acids. The CDR3 spells CASTLGGRGEQYF. Written as DNA, the CDR3 is TGTGCCAGCACCTTGGGCGGGAGAGGTGAGCAGTACTTC.

The V and J genes are TRBV6-5 and TRBJ2-7, with 7 bases identical to TRBD1. Trimming at V came to 6 bases and at J to 2 bases, leaving 4 bases not matched to a gene. Germline loops: CDR1 MNHEY, CDR2 SVGAGI. CDR3 size: 13 residues. CDR3 DNA: TGTGCCAGCAGCCGTGGACAGGCCTACGAGCAGTACTTC. Protein product: CASSRGQAYEQYF.

The gene calls are TRBV13 and TRBJ1-2; 10 nucleotides match TRBD1. Germline trimming cut 0 bases from V and 7 bases from J; bases unmatched to any gene: 5. The CDR3 contains 15 residues. Germline CDR1 and CDR2: PRHDT and FYEKMQ (reference sequence). The CDR3 region has the DNA TGTGCCAGCAGCTTAGGCACAGACAGGGGGCTTGGCTACACCTTC. Translated: CASSLGTDRGLGYTF. Filled out from reference TRBV13 and TRBJ1-2, the complete variable domain reads AAGVIQSPRHLIKEKRETATLKCYPIPRHDTVYWYQQGPGQDPQFLISFYEKMQSDKGSIPDRFSAQQFSDYHSELNMSSLELGDSALYFCASSLGTDRGLGYTFGSGTRLTVV.

This chain links TRBV13 with TRBJ1-2; no reliable D call. V lost 0 bases and J lost 3, with 5 bases in between. The CDR3 spans 13 residues. CDR1 and CDR2 from the germline V gene are PRHDT and FYEKMQ (reference sequence). This CDR3 is CASSLGRDYGYTF. The CDR3, as DNA: TGTGCCAGCAGCTTAGGTCGGGACTATGGCTACACCTTC.

The chain is built from TRBV28 and TRBJ2-3; TRBD2 matches 11 bases. With V trimmed by 11 bases and J by 3 bases, 13 bases remained unmatched. This CDR3 region has 16 residues. Per the germline V gene, CDR1 is MDHEN and CDR2 is SYDVKM. CDR3 nucleotides: TGTGCCTGCCCCCCCACTAGCGGGAGAGATACAGATACGCAGTATTTT. This codes for CACPPTSGRDTDTQYF. Full variable domain (missing parts from reference TRBV28 and TRBJ2-3): DVKVTQSSRYLVKRTGEKVFLECVQDMDHENMFWYRQDPGLGLRLIYFSYDVKMKEKGDIPEGYSVSREKKERFSLILESASTNQTSMYLCACPPTSGRDTDTQYFGPGTRLTVL.

V usage is TRBV6-7 and J usage is TRBJ2-7; 8 bases line up with TRBD2. TRBV6-7 is labeled an ORF, and its function is uncertain. The CDR3 is 15 residues long. Trimming cost V 2 bases and J 2 bases; bases outside gene matches: 5. CDR3 loop: CASSYRGGVPYEQYF. CDR3 sequence (DNA): TGTGCCAGCAGTTACCGGGGGGGGGTACCCTACGAGCAGTACTTC.

Only one count was recorded for this clone. The chain recombines TRBV5-4 with TRBJ2-3; 8 bases are a match to TRBD2. Germline-derived CDR1 and CDR2 are SGHNT and YYREEE (reference sequence). V dropped 4 bases and J dropped 5; count of bases not matched to a gene: 12. The CDR3 runs 16 residues. CDR3 amino acids: CASSTPGRGSGDTQYF. The CDR3 DNA sequence: TGTGCCAGCAGCACCCCCGGGAGGGGGAGTGGAGATACGCAGTATTTT.

This chain links TRBV25-1 with TRBJ2-2; TRBD2 matches at 7 bases. This CDR3 contains 15 residues. Germline lookup yields CDR1 MGHDK and CDR2 SYGVNS. The V segment lost 0 bases and the J segment 5 bases; nucleotides outside the gene matches: 3. The CDR3 sequence: CASSEYMGGTGELFF. As DNA, the CDR3 is TGTGCCAGCAGTGAATATATGGGAGGGACCGGGGAGCTGTTTTTT.

The chain uses TRBV2 and TRBJ1-2; 9 bases are a match to TRBD1. The V gene end was trimmed by 6 bases and the J gene end by 8 bases; junction bases not matched to a gene: 16. There are 16 residues in the CDR3. Germline V CDR1 and CDR2: SNHLY, FYNNEI. The CDR3 sequence is CASRPTGGALRAGYTF. As DNA, the CDR3 is TGTGCCAGCAGGCCTACAGGGGGCGCGTTGAGGGCCGGCTACACCTTC.

J is TRBJ1-4 and V is TRBV27; the match to TRBD1 covers 7 bases. The CDR3 is 15 residues long. From germline, CDR1 is MNHEY and CDR2 SMNVEV (reference sequence). Trimming removed 6 bases from V and 8 bases from J; junction bases left unmatched: 12. CDR3 DNA sequence: TGTGCCAGCAGCCGCATCGACAGGGTGGGGGAAAAACTGTTTTTT. This encodes CASSRIDRVGEKLFF.

The chain combines TRBV25-1 with TRBJ1-1; 7 bases match TRBD1. The length of the CDR3 is 14 residues. The germline V gene encodes CDR1 MGHDK and CDR2 SYGVNS. Trimming cost V 4 bases and J 8 bases; bases outside gene matches: 10. CDR3 residues: CASSAQGDSLEAFF. The CDR3 bases are TGTGCCAGCAGTGCCCAGGGGGACAGCTTGGAAGCTTTCTTT.

This chain connects TRBV28 to TRBJ2-3; tentatively, D is TRBD2 (5 bases). V was pared by 5 bases and J by 6 bases, with 12 bases between. CDR3 length: 13 amino acids. Germline V gene sequence: CDR1 MDHEN, CDR2 SYDVKM. The CDR3 spells CASSRGTGDTQYF. The CDR3 region has the DNA TGTGCCAGCAGTCGGGGAACTGGGGATACGCAGTATTTT.

This chain links TRBV28 with TRBJ2-3; 9 bases line up with TRBD2. This CDR3 region has 14 residues. With 5 bases clipped from V and 0 bases from J, the junction kept 0 bases outside the gene matches. Germline CDR1 is MDHEN and CDR2 is SYDVKM. The CDR3 is CASSTSGSTDTQYF. Written as DNA, the CDR3 is TGTGCCAGCAGTACTAGCGGGAGCACAGATACGCAGTATTTT.

The genes are TRBV4-1 and TRBJ2-5, with TRBD1 identical over 9 bases. CDR1 is MGHRA and CDR2 is YSYEKL in the germline V gene. This CDR3 contains 15 residues. The V gene end was trimmed by 3 bases and the J gene end by 5 bases; junction bases not matched to a gene: 7. In nucleotides, the CDR3 is TGCGCCAGCAGCCAGGGCCAGACAGGGGGGGAGACCCAGTACTTC. Protein product: CASSQGQTGGETQYF.

The chain links TRBV19 to TRBJ1-3, with D possibly matching TRBD1 (6 bases). CDR3 length: 16 amino acids. Germline V gene sequence: CDR1 LNHDA, CDR2 SQIVND (reference sequence). V was trimmed by 0 bases and J by 2 bases, leaving 11 bases between them. The CDR3 sequence: CASSIEAGAAGNTIYF. The DNA for the CDR3 is TGTGCCAGTAGTATAGAAGCAGGGGCGGCTGGAAACACCATATATTTT.

The V call is TRBV28, the J call TRBJ2-7, with 7 bases lining up with TRBD2. The V and J ends lost 7 bases and 4 bases, in that order; junction bases with no gene match: 10. Per germline, CDR1 MDHEN and CDR2 SYDVKM. The CDR3 contains 14 residues. This CDR3 is CASNKVGGQYEQYF. DNA of the CDR3: TGTGCCAGCAATAAAGTGGGAGGGCAATACGAGCAGTACTTC. Filled out from reference TRBV28 and TRBJ2-7, the complete variable domain reads DVKVTQSSRYLVKRTGEKVFLECVQDMDHENMFWYRQDPGLGLRLIYFSYDVKMKEKGDIPEGYSVSREKKERFSLILESASTNQTSMYLCASNKVGGQYEQYFGPGTRLTVT.

The chain couples TRBV28 to TRBJ2-7; maybe TRBD2 (6 bases). The CDR3 is made up of 15 amino acids. CDR1 MDHEN and CDR2 SYDVKM come from the germline V gene. The V end lost 6 bases, the J end lost 4 bases, and 19 bases lay between the germline ends. The CDR3 region is CASRFLTGASYEQYF. The CDR3 region has the DNA TGTGCCAGCAGGTTCCTGACGGGAGCATCTTACGAGCAGTACTTC.